This T cell receptor beta chain was captured by sequencing in a study of blood T cell repertoires in COVID-19. The CDR3 totals 16 residues. Germline values: CDR1 LGHNT, CDR2 FRNRAP. V was cut by 1 base and J by 3 bases, with 14 bases left in between. Assay used: immunoSEQ multiplex PCR; TCRdb lists only in-frame clones, some missing. The sample gives approximately 150,000 clones, 80% to 85% of which show up once; 7.5% to 9% is in the top ten. The specimen sequenced was peripheral blood. The chain uses TRBV12-5 and TRBJ2-3, with a weak D call TRBD1 (6 bases). The sequence derives from a human donor in a cohort sampled during active COVID-19. The CDR3, as DNA: TGTGCTAGTGGTTTGGGCACAGGGTCACCGACAGATACGCAGTATTTT. Protein sequence: CASGLGTGSPTDTQYF.